These T cell receptor beta chains were read from a single sample in a study of graft-versus-host responses after intestinal transplantation. Antigens for these TCRs are unknown. The table came from immunoSEQ multiplex PCR; TCRdb's copy has only in-frame clones and leaves some out. Counted here are about 130,000 clones, about 93% occurring once; the ten biggest clones make up 0.15% to 0.2%. This specimen consisted of unstimulated CD4+ T cells sorted from spleen or lymph node cells, obtained before intestinal transplant. All receptors come from a human donor who received an intestinal transplant. The CDR3 runs from the conserved cysteine through the conserved F or W. The D gene is left open where the match is weak. A clone size is listed for some rows: how often the clone was seen (once, few, many), or a class if it is expanded.

CDR3 length,V gene,clone size,J gene,D gene,CDR3 DNA,CDR3 protein
14,TRBV10-2,NA,TRBJ2-5,NA,TGCGCCAGCACAAGGACAGAAATCCAAGAGACCCAGTACTTC,CASTRTEIQETQYF
17,TRBV5-1,NA,TRBJ2-5,TRBD1,TGCGCCAGCAGCTTGCGAAATCCGGGACAGGGGCGGGAGACCCAGTACTTC,CASSLRNPGQGRETQYF
15,TRBV15,NA,TRBJ2-7,NA,TGTGCCACCAGCAGAGTGAGGGACTCCTCCTACGAGCAGTACTTC,CATSRVRDSSYEQYF
14,TRBV5-4,NA,TRBJ1-1,TRBD1,TGTGCCAGCAGCTCTGAGACAGGGGCGACTGAAGCTTTCTTT,CASSSETGATEAFF
20,TRBV2,NA,TRBJ2-1,TRBD2,TGTGCCAGCAGTGAAGCAATTCCTAGCGGGAGCCCCCCCCTTTACAATGAGCAGTTCTTC,CASSEAIPSGSPPLYNEQFF
10,TRBV20-1,NA,TRBJ1-1,NA,TGCAGTGCTCGACAGGTTGAAGCTTTCTTT,CSARQVEAFF
14,TRBV19,NA,TRBJ1-4,NA,TGTGCCAGTAGCCTCGGAACAACTAATGAAAAACTGTTTTTT,CASSLGTTNEKLFF
12,TRBV7-2,NA,TRBJ2-5,NA,TGTGCCAGCAGCACCCACGGGGGGACCCAGTACTTC,CASSTHGGTQYF
13,TRBV5-1,NA,TRBJ2-7,TRBD2,TGCGCCAGCAGCTTGGAGGGAGGGGACGAGCAGTACTTC,CASSLEGGDEQYF
14,TRBV5-4,NA,TRBJ1-2,TRBD1,TGTGCCAGCAGCTTACCACAGGGGGACTATGGCTACACCTTC,CASSLPQGDYGYTF
14,TRBV27,NA,TRBJ1-3,NA,TGTGCCAGCAGTTTGGATGCGCTGGGAAACACCATATATTTT,CASSLDALGNTIYF
15,TRBV15,NA,TRBJ2-5,NA,TGTGCCACCAGCAGAAGAACCCCATCCCAAGAGACCCAGTACTTC,CATSRRTPSQETQYF
13,TRBV6-1,NA,TRBJ2-2,NA,TGTGCCAGCAGTGACAGAGCCACCGGGGAGCTGTTTTTT,CASSDRATGELFF
17,TRBV28,NA,TRBJ1-1,TRBD1,TGTGCCAGCAGTCCCCATGTACAGGGGCGCGTGAACACTGAAGCTTTCTTT,CASSPHVQGRVNTEAFF
15,TRBV7-9,NA,TRBJ2-1,TRBD1,TGTGCCAGCAGCTTAGTCACAGGGGGCTGGAATGAGCAGTTCTTC,CASSLVTGGWNEQFF
15,TRBV7-2,few,TRBJ2-7,TRBD1,TGTGCCAGCAGCTTAGTGACAGGGAGCTCCTACGAGCAGTACTTC,CASSLVTGSSYEQYF
15,TRBV11-2,NA,TRBJ2-7,TRBD2,TGTGCCAGCAGCCCACGGACTAGCGGGGGAAACGAGCAGTACTTC,CASSPRTSGGNEQYF
13,TRBV2,NA,TRBJ2-1,TRBD2,TGTGCCAGCAGTGAACCGTCGGGGGGTGAGCAGTTCTTC,CASSEPSGGEQFF
17,TRBV7-2,NA,TRBJ2-3,TRBD2,TGTGCCAGCAGCTCCCAGACTAGCGGGGGAAGCACAGATACGCAGTATTTT,CASSSQTSGGSTDTQYF
14,TRBV7-2,NA,TRBJ1-1,NA,TGTGCCAGCGTAAAGGGACGGTGGAACACTGAAGCTTTCTTT,CASVKGRWNTEAFF